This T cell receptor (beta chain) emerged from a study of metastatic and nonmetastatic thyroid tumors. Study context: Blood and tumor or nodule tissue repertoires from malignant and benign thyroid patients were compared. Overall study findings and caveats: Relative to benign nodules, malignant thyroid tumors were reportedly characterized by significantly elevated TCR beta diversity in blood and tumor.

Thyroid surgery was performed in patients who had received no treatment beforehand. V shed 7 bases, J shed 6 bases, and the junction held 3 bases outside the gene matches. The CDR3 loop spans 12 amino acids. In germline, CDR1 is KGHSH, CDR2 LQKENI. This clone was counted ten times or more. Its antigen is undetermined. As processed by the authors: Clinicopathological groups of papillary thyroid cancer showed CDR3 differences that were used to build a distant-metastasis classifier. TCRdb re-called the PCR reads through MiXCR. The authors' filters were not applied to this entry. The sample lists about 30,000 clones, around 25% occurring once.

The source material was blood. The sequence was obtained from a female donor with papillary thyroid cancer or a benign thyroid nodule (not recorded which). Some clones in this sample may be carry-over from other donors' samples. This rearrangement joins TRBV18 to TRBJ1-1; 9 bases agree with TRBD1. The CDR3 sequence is CASYTGGSEAFF. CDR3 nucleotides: TGTGCCAGCTATACAGGGGGCTCTGAAGCTTTCTTT.